These 16 T cell receptor beta chains came from one sample sequenced in a study of blood T cell repertoires in COVID-19. TCRdb's copy holds only in-frame clones and misses some; the assay was immunoSEQ multiplex PCR. The sample comprises 100,000 to 150,000 clones, over 60% of which are singletons, and roughly 7.9% rests with the top ten. Material for sequencing was peripheral blood. These receptors came from a human donor in a cohort sampled during active COVID-19.

V and J are TRBV10-1 and TRBJ1-1; 9 bases are a match to TRBD1. Germline values: CDR1 WNHNN, CDR2 SYGVQD (reference sequence). The CDR3 extends over 14 amino acids. After removal of 0 bases from V and 8 bases from J, the junction contained 4 bases not matched to a gene. CDR3 bases: TGCGCCAGCAGTGAGTCCGGGACAGGGAGAGAAGCTTTCTTT. This encodes CASSESGTGREAFF.

CDR3: CASSLALAGQETQYF. In DNA, the CDR3 is TGTGCCAGCAGCTTAGCGCTAGCGGGGCAAGAGACCCAGTACTTC. The chain couples TRBV7-6 to TRBJ2-5; TRBD2 agrees at 9 bases. There are 15 residues in the CDR3. V lost 0 bases, J lost 2 bases, and 1 base stayed unmatched. Germline assignment: CDR1 SGHVS and CDR2 FNYEAQ. Filled out from reference TRBV7-6 and TRBJ2-5, the complete variable domain reads GAGVSQSPRYKVTKRGQDVALRCDPISGHVSLYWYRQALGQGPEFLTYFNYEAQQDKSGLPNDRFSAERPEGSISTLTIQRTEQRDSAMYRCASSLALAGQETQYFGPGTRLLVL.

A few counts support this clone. V and J are TRBV4-1 and TRBJ1-5, with 9 bases fitting TRBD1. Germline values: CDR1 MGHRA, CDR2 YSYEKL. CDR3 length: 15 residues. After removal of 1 base from V and 2 bases from J, the junction contained 0 bases not matched to a gene. In nucleotides, the CDR3 is TGCGCCAGCAGCCAAGGACAGGGGGGCAATCAGCCCCAGCATTTT. Protein: CASSQGQGGNQPQHF.

V is TRBV28 and J is TRBJ1-1; D possibly corresponds to TRBD1 (6 bases). The germline V gene encodes CDR1 MDHEN and CDR2 SYDVKM. The V end was cut by 2 bases, the J end by 5 bases, with 15 bases between. The CDR3 totals 15 residues. This CDR3 reads CASSLEIRGGTEAFF. The DNA for the CDR3 is TGTGCCAGCAGTTTAGAGATCAGGGGCGGGACTGAAGCTTTCTTT.

The J gene is TRBJ2-7, the V gene TRBV6-5; 7 nucleotides align to TRBD1. The CDR3 consists of 14 residues. Germline assignment: CDR1 MNHEY and CDR2 SVGAGI. The junction had 6 bases not matched to a gene; V was cut back by 6 bases and J by 1 base. CDR3 amino acids: CASRGDSVSYEQYF. In DNA form, the CDR3 reads TGTGCCAGCAGGGGGGACAGTGTATCCTACGAGCAGTACTTC.

V and J are TRBV12-3 or TRBV12-4 and TRBJ1-1, with 7 bases identical to TRBD1. The V segment lost 6 bases and the J segment 8 bases; nucleotides outside the gene matches: 6. The CDR3 contains 12 residues. CDR3 amino acids: CASRPDRAEAFF. DNA of the CDR3: TGTGCCAGCAGGCCAGACAGGGCCGAAGCTTTCTTT.

V and J are TRBV5-7 and TRBJ2-6; 7 bases map to TRBD1. TRBV5-7 is recorded as an ORF, its role being uncertain. The CDR3 has 18 amino acids. Trimming cost V 1 base and J 1 base; bases outside gene matches: 8. The CDR3 sequence: CASSLTGQVMSGANVLTF. CDR3 nucleotides: TGTGCCAGCAGCTTGACTGGACAGGTGATGTCTGGGGCCAACGTCCTGACTTTC.

The V and J genes are TRBV27 and TRBJ1-5; perhaps TRBD1 as D (5 bases). This CDR3 contains 14 residues. Germline loops: CDR1 MNHEY, CDR2 SMNVEV (reference sequence). With 8 bases removed from V and 1 base from J, the gap between germline ends came to 12 bases. CDR3 in DNA: TGTGCCAGCCGGGCGGGGGTGAGCAATCAGCCCCAGCATTTT. Translating gives CASRAGVSNQPQHF.

This clone was found a few times. This sequence joins TRBV7-8 and TRBJ1-2, with unresolved D. There are 14 residues in the CDR3. V was pared by 1 base and J by 5 bases, with 11 bases between. Germline CDR1 reads SGHVS; CDR2 reads FQNEAQ. The chain's CDR3 is CASSLGPGGYGYTF. Written as DNA, the CDR3 is TGTGCCAGCAGCTTAGGGCCCGGCGGGTATGGCTACACCTTC.

The rearrangement links TRBV11-3 to TRBJ2-5; 10 positions match TRBD2. The CDR3 is 15 amino acids. Germline V gene data show CDR1 as SGHNT and CDR2 as YENEEA. Unmatched junction bases numbered 4, after V lost 1 base and J lost 5 bases. The CDR3 region is CASSLALAGMETQYF. CDR3 sequence (DNA): TGTGCCAGCAGCTTAGCACTAGCGGGAATGGAGACCCAGTACTTC. The full variable domain, with the rest looked up from reference TRBV11-3 and TRBJ2-5, is EAGVVQSPRYKIIEKKQPVAFWCNPISGHNTLYWYLQNLGQGPELLIRYENEEAVDDSQLPKDRFSAERLKGVDSTLKIQPAELGDSAVYLCASSLALAGMETQYFGPGTRLLVL.

This clone was recorded a few times. The chain combines TRBV7-3 with TRBJ1-1; no definite D call. Germline assignment: CDR1 SGHTA and CDR2 FQGTGA. Trimming took 3 bases from V and 3 from J, leaving 8 bases between them. The CDR3 runs 13 residues. The CDR3 region is CASSFGLDTEAFF. The CDR3 bases are TGTGCCAGCAGCTTCGGGTTGGACACTGAAGCTTTCTTT.

V and J are TRBV28 and TRBJ2-7, with 9 bases that match TRBD2. This CDR3 is 15 amino acids long. The V gene's germline CDR1 is MDHEN and CDR2 SYDVKM. J gave up 0 bases and V 5 bases, and 5 bases lay outside the gene matches. The CDR3 sequence: CASSIPSGISYEQYF. CDR3 nucleotides: TGTGCCAGCAGTATCCCTAGCGGGATCTCCTACGAGCAGTACTTC.

This chain links TRBV9 with TRBJ2-7; possibly TRBD1 for D (6 bases). V lost 0 bases, J lost 1 base, and 20 bases lay in between. The CDR3 totals 18 residues. Germline-derived CDR1 and CDR2 are SGDLS and YYNGEE. Here the CDR3 reads CASSVESGPRGGSYEQYF. The CDR3 coding sequence is TGTGCCAGCAGCGTAGAATCAGGGCCGAGAGGGGGATCCTACGAGCAGTACTTC.

The DNA for the CDR3 is TGTGCCAGCAGCAGGTCGACAGGGGGTATCACTGAAGCTTTCTTT. Amino acids: CASSRSTGGITEAFF. The V gene is TRBV11-3, the J gene TRBJ1-1; 9 bases are shared with TRBD1. Germline V CDR1 and CDR2: SGHNT, YENEEA. V gave up 5 bases and J gave up 4 bases; unmatched junction bases: 8. The CDR3 consists of 15 residues.

This chain links TRBV18 with TRBJ2-1; TRBD1 might be the D (6 bases). The CDR3 loop spans 13 amino acids. Germline values: CDR1 KGHSH, CDR2 LQKENI. Between the trimmed V and J ends, which lost 2 bases and 10 bases, there was a span of 12 bases. The CDR3 nucleotides are TGTGCCAGCTCACCAGCGGCAGGGGTGGAGCAGTTCTTC. This encodes CASSPAAGVEQFF. Full variable domain (rest looked up from reference TRBV18 and TRBJ2-1): NAGVMQNPRHLVRRRGQEARLRCSPMKGHSHVYWYRQLPEEGLKFMVYLQKENIIDESGMPKERFSAEFPKEGPSILRIQQVVRGDSAAYFCASSPAAGVEQFFGPGTRLTVL.

The rearrangement uses TRBV5-1 and TRBJ1-1, with 9 bases aligning to TRBD1. V lost 4 bases, J lost 4 bases, and 5 bases stayed unmatched. The CDR3 is made up of 14 amino acids. Germline CDR1 reads SGHRS; CDR2 reads YFSETQ. The CDR3 region is CASSTGQGRTEAFF. The CDR3 DNA reads TGCGCCAGCAGCACGGGACAGGGCCGCACTGAAGCTTTCTTT.